This T cell receptor beta chain was captured by sequencing in a study of human T cells and chemical hapten exposure. TCRdb analysed the RACE reads with MiXCR anew, one entry per CDR3 protein. This sample has some 110,000 distinct CDR3 sequences, with less than 15% found just once. Specified time point: pre-sensitization, week 0. Treatment: therapeutic diphenylcyclopropenone sensitization with weekly scalp DPC. The table lists this clonotype with a few counts. The TCR originated in a woman aged 45-65 years with alopecia areata. Some clones in this sample may be carry-over from other donors' samples. Specimen: whole blood, collected in connection with sensitization to the hapten diphenylcyclopropenone (DPC).

This CDR3 reads CSARDHKGYEQYF. The CDR3 bases are TGCAGTGCTAGAGATCATAAGGGTTACGAGCAGTACTTC. V is TRBV20-1 and J is TRBJ2-7, with D unresolved. This CDR3 region has 13 residues. V dropped 0 bases and J dropped 4 bases, with 10 bases sitting between them. Per the germline V gene, CDR1 is DFQATT and CDR2 is SNEGSKA (reference sequence).